This T cell receptor (beta chain) is drawn from a study of blood T cell repertoires in COVID-19. Background on the study: COVID-19 samples, acute and convalescent, were from the United States, Italy and Spain. PBMCs, B-cell-depleted T cells, or T cells provided the cDNA or gDNA that made up the material.

This clone was detected only once. Original processing notes: From reference gene primer amplification, estimates of nucleated cell counts were derived. Sequencing used immunoSEQ multiplex PCR; TCRdb keeps in-frame clones, though not all of them. V and J calls plus clone size are reproduced from that table; the DNA served to infer D and trimming. The sample carries approximately 240,000 clones, more than 80% recorded once. With 8 bases removed from V and 0 bases from J, the gap between germline ends came to 11 bases. This CDR3 region has 13 residues. CDR1 SGHVS and CDR2 FNYEAQ come from the germline V gene. Seattle's cohort entered during active infection and was followed longitudinally.

V is TRBV7-6 and J is TRBJ2-7, with D hard to call. Material for sequencing was peripheral blood. This TCR came from a woman in her 30s with COVID-19, enrolled during active disease. The CDR3 protein is CASGNADSYEQYF. The DNA of the CDR3 is TGTGCCAGCGGCAACGCCGACTCCTACGAGCAGTACTTC.